Listed below are T cell receptor beta chains from one sample, sequenced in a study of T-cell memory formation after mild COVID-19. Each CDR3 protein gets one entry after TCRdb re-called the 5' RACE reads with MiXCR. The sample has about 430,000 distinct CDR3 sequences; 20% to 25% are singletons. Sequencing used PBMCs or a T cell subset sorted from them (not recorded which). The receptors originated from an adult woman who had mild COVID-19 (a few samples of this study predate the infection). Cell type and time point are not known. Each CDR3 is given with its conserved first and last residue. Each record gives: V gene, clone size, CDR3 length, J gene, D gene, CDR3 protein, CDR3 DNA. A D gene is named only where the DNA matches it firmly. Clone size is stated in some rows and not others, as once, few, many or a class when expanded.

v_gene: TRBV12-3/TRBV12-4; abundance: NA; len: 13; j_gene: TRBJ2-7; d_gene: NA; CDR3aa: CASSLGPRYEQYF; CDR3nt: TGTGCCAGCAGTTTGGGGCCCCGCTACGAGCAGTACTTC
v_gene: TRBV12-3/TRBV12-4; abundance: NA; len: 12; j_gene: TRBJ2-7; d_gene: NA; CDR3aa: CASRSTIDEQYF; CDR3nt: TGTGCCAGCAGAAGTACAATCGACGAGCAGTACTTC
v_gene: TRBV12-3/TRBV12-4; abundance: few; len: 15; j_gene: TRBJ1-6; d_gene: NA; CDR3aa: CASRAPRQRDSPLHF; CDR3nt: TGTGCCAGCAGAGCGCCACGCCAGCGCGATTCACCCCTCCACTTT
v_gene: TRBV27; abundance: few; len: 17; j_gene: TRBJ2-2; d_gene: TRBD2; CDR3aa: CAPAVIVGEGRTGELFF; CDR3nt: TGTGCCCCAGCAGTAATTGTCGGGGAGGGCCGCACCGGGGAGCTGTTTTTT
v_gene: TRBV2; abundance: NA; len: 16; j_gene: TRBJ2-5; d_gene: NA; CDR3aa: CASSEEYRAGQETQYF; CDR3nt: TGTGCCAGCAGTGAAGAGTACAGGGCAGGCCAAGAGACCCAGTACTTC
v_gene: TRBV20-1; abundance: NA; len: 16; j_gene: TRBJ2-7; d_gene: TRBD1; CDR3aa: CSARDSGTGWSYEQYF; CDR3nt: TGCAGTGCTAGAGATTCGGGGACAGGGTGGTCCTACGAGCAGTACTTC
v_gene: TRBV2; abundance: few; len: 16; j_gene: TRBJ2-1; d_gene: NA; CDR3aa: CASSERQLSSYNEQFF; CDR3nt: TGTGCCAGCAGTGAGCGGCAGCTTAGCTCCTACAATGAGCAGTTCTTC
v_gene: TRBV7-9; abundance: NA; len: 16; j_gene: TRBJ2-7; d_gene: NA; CDR3aa: CASSSKAIDYNYEQYF; CDR3nt: TGTGCCAGCAGCTCAAAGGCCATAGACTACAACTACGAGCAGTACTTC
v_gene: TRBV29-1; abundance: few; len: 14; j_gene: TRBJ2-1; d_gene: TRBD1; CDR3aa: CSVQTGGSYNEQFF; CDR3nt: TGCAGCGTCCAAACAGGGGGCTCCTACAATGAGCAGTTCTTC
v_gene: TRBV7-6; abundance: many; len: 13; j_gene: TRBJ2-5; d_gene: NA; CDR3aa: CASSLAGPETQYF; CDR3nt: TGTGCCAGCAGCTTAGCGGGACCAGAGACCCAGTACTTC
v_gene: TRBV12-3/TRBV12-4; abundance: few; len: 14; j_gene: TRBJ1-2; d_gene: TRBD1; CDR3aa: CASSVDRVDYGYTF; CDR3nt: TGTGCCAGCAGTGTGGACAGGGTTGACTATGGCTACACCTTC
v_gene: TRBV19; abundance: few; len: 12; j_gene: TRBJ1-2; d_gene: NA; CDR3aa: CASTRGEGGYTF; CDR3nt: TGTGCCAGTACCCGCGGCGAGGGAGGCTACACCTTC
v_gene: TRBV7-2; abundance: few; len: 12; j_gene: TRBJ2-7; d_gene: NA; CDR3aa: CASSRRTHEQYF; CDR3nt: TGTGCCAGCAGCCGACGAACCCACGAGCAGTACTTC
v_gene: TRBV18; abundance: once; len: 15; j_gene: TRBJ2-4; d_gene: NA; CDR3aa: CASSPGEVAKNIQYF; CDR3nt: TGTGCCAGCTCACCTGGAGAAGTAGCCAAAAACATTCAGTACTTC
v_gene: TRBV5-1; abundance: NA; len: 13; j_gene: TRBJ2-2; d_gene: NA; CDR3aa: CASRVLFTGELFF; CDR3nt: TGCGCCAGCAGGGTATTATTCACCGGGGAGCTGTTTTTT
v_gene: TRBV29-1; abundance: NA; len: 11; j_gene: TRBJ1-2; d_gene: NA; CDR3aa: CSARGSRGYTF; CDR3nt: TGCAGCGCCAGGGGTTCGCGTGGCTACACCTTC
v_gene: TRBV5-5; abundance: many; len: 13; j_gene: TRBJ2-1; d_gene: NA; CDR3aa: CASSVGLRNEQFF; CDR3nt: TGTGCCAGCAGCGTGGGACTTCGGAATGAGCAGTTCTTC
v_gene: TRBV12-3/TRBV12-4; abundance: NA; len: 13; j_gene: TRBJ1-6; d_gene: NA; CDR3aa: CASSPDPGFQLHF; CDR3nt: TGTGCCAGCAGTCCGGACCCGGGCTTCCAGCTCCACTTT
v_gene: TRBV12-3/TRBV12-4; abundance: NA; len: 15; j_gene: TRBJ2-7; d_gene: TRBD1; CDR3aa: CASSTAGTGAYEQYF; CDR3nt: TGTGCCAGCAGCACAGCCGGGACAGGGGCTTACGAGCAGTACTTC
v_gene: TRBV7-8; abundance: many; len: 14; j_gene: TRBJ2-5; d_gene: TRBD1; CDR3aa: CASSVRQGVETQYF; CDR3nt: TGTGCCAGCAGCGTACGACAGGGAGTAGAGACCCAGTACTTC
v_gene: TRBV7-6; abundance: NA; len: 16; j_gene: TRBJ1-2; d_gene: NA; CDR3aa: CASSTLTAPHNYGYTF; CDR3nt: TGTGCCAGCAGCACCTTGACAGCGCCCCATAACTATGGCTACACCTTC
v_gene: TRBV20-1; abundance: NA; len: 12; j_gene: TRBJ2-1; d_gene: NA; CDR3aa: CSAWGGKNEQFF; CDR3nt: TGCAGTGCCTGGGGCGGGAAGAATGAGCAGTTCTTC
v_gene: TRBV6-2/TRBV6-3; abundance: few; len: 15; j_gene: TRBJ2-7; d_gene: NA; CDR3aa: CASSYLGEGSYEQYF; CDR3nt: TGTGCCAGCAGTTACCTAGGGGAAGGCTCCTACGAGCAGTACTTC
v_gene: TRBV2; abundance: NA; len: 13; j_gene: TRBJ1-5; d_gene: NA; CDR3aa: CASSRTLQTAQHF; CDR3nt: TGTGCCAGCAGCCGGACTTTGCAGACGGCCCAGCATTTT
v_gene: TRBV18; abundance: once; len: 16; j_gene: TRBJ2-1; d_gene: TRBD2; CDR3aa: CASSRTGASGRDEQFF; CDR3nt: TGTGCCAGCTCCCGGACAGGAGCTAGCGGGAGAGATGAGCAGTTCTTC
v_gene: TRBV3-1; abundance: NA; len: 15; j_gene: TRBJ2-1; d_gene: TRBD2; CDR3aa: CASSHGLAGGWEQFF; CDR3nt: TGTGCCAGCAGCCACGGACTAGCGGGAGGGTGGGAGCAGTTCTTC
v_gene: TRBV27; abundance: NA; len: 17; j_gene: TRBJ1-1; d_gene: TRBD1; CDR3aa: CASSYGQGQRLATEAFF; CDR3nt: TGTGCCAGCAGTTATGGACAGGGTCAGAGGTTGGCCACTGAAGCTTTCTTT
v_gene: TRBV30; abundance: few; len: 13; j_gene: TRBJ2-1; d_gene: NA; CDR3aa: CAGAGSSYNEQFF; CDR3nt: TGTGCTGGTGCGGGGAGCTCCTACAATGAGCAGTTCTTC